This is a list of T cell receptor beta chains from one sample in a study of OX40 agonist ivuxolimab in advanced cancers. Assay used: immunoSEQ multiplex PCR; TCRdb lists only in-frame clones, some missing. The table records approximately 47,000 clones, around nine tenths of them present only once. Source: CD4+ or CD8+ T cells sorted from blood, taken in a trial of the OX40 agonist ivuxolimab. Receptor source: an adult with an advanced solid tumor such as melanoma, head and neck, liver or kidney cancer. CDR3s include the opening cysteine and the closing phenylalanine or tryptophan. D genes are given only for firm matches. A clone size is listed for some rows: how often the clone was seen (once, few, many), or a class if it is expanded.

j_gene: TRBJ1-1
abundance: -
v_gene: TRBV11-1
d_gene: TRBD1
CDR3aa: CASSFRGRETEAFF
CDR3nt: TGTGCCAGCAGTTTCAGGGGGCGGGAAACTGAAGCTTTCTTT

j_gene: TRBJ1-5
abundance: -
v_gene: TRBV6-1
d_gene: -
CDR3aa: CASSKTFSGNQPQHF
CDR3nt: TGTGCCAGCAGTAAGACATTTTCGGGCAATCAGCCCCAGCATTTT

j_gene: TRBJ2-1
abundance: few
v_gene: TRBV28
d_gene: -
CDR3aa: CASSLWNNEQFF
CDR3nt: TGTGCCAGCAGTTTATGGAACAATGAGCAGTTCTTC

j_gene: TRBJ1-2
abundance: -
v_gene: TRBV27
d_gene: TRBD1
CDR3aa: CASSPQVWTGRGYTF
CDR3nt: TGTGCCAGCAGTCCCCAGGTTTGGACAGGGAGAGGCTACACCTTC

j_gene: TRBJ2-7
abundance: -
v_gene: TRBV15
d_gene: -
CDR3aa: CATSRDPTSYEQYF
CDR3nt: TGTGCCACCAGCAGAGATCCGACTAGCTACGAGCAGTACTTC

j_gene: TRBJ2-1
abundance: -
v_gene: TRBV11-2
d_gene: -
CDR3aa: CASTRSKGSGHYEQFF
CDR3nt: TGTGCCAGCACCCGTTCTAAGGGGAGCGGGCACTATGAGCAGTTCTTC

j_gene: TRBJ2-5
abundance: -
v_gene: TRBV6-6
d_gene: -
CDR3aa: CASSPQWETQYF
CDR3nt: TGTGCCAGCAGCCCCCAGTGGGAGACCCAGTACTTC

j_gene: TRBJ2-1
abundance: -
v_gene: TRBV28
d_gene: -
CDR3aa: CASGVGNPGEQFF
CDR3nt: TGTGCCAGCGGGGTCGGGAACCCGGGTGAGCAGTTCTTC

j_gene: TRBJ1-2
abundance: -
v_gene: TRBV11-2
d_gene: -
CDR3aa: CASSSGEPNYGYTF
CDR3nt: TGTGCCAGCAGCAGTGGGGAACCTAACTATGGCTACACCTTC

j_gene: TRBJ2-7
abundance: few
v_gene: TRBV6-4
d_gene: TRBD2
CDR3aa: CASSDSREGPGEQYF
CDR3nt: TGTGCCAGCAGTGACTCGCGGGAGGGCCCTGGCGAGCAGTACTTC

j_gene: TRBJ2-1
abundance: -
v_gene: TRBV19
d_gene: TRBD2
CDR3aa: CASKMSGSNEQFF
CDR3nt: TGTGCCAGTAAGATGAGCGGGAGCAATGAGCAGTTCTTC

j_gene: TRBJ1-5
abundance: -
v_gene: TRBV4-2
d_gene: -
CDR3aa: CASSQEDSSNQPQHF
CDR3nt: TGTGCCAGCAGCCAAGAGGACTCTAGCAATCAGCCCCAGCATTTT

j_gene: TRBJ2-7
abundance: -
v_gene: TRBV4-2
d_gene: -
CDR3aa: CASSQEGIEQYF
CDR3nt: TGTGCCAGCAGCCAAGAGGGGATCGAGCAGTACTTC

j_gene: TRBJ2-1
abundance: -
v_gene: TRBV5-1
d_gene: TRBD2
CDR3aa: CASSPAGLAGINEQFF
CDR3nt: TGCGCCAGCAGCCCTGCGGGACTAGCGGGGATTAATGAGCAGTTCTTC

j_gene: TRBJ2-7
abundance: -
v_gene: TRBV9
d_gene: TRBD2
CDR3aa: CASSVAASGGTYEQYF
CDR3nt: TGTGCCAGCAGCGTAGCCGCTAGCGGAGGAACCTACGAGCAGTACTTC

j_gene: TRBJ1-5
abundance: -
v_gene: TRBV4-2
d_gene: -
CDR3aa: CASSQEGQLPQHF
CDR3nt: TGTGCCAGCAGCCAAGAGGGGCAGTTGCCCCAGCATTTT

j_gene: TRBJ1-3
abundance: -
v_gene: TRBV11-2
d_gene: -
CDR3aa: CASSLELGTGNTIYF
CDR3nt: TGTGCCAGCAGCTTAGAGCTGGGTACTGGAAACACCATATATTTT

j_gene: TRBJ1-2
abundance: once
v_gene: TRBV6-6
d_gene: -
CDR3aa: CASIPGFGSNYGYTF
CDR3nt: TGTGCCAGCATACCAGGGTTCGGTTCGAACTATGGCTACACCTTC

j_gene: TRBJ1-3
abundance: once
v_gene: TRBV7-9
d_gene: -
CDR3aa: CASSPRLNRNTIYF
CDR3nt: TGTGCCAGCAGCCCCCGTCTGAATAGAAACACCATATATTTT

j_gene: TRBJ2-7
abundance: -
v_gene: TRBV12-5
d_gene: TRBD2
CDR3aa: CASGETGGEQYF
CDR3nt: TGTGCTAGTGGCGAAACGGGGGGTGAGCAGTACTTC

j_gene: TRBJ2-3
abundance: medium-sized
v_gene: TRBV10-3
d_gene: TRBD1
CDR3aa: CAISEGAGGVTDTQYF
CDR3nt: TGTGCCATCAGTGAGGGGGCAGGGGGTGTTACAGATACGCAGTATTTT

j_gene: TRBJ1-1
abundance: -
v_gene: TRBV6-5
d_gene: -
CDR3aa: CASSYGTGNTEAFF
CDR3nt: TGTGCCAGCAGTTACGGGACGGGGAACACTGAAGCTTTCTTT